This TCR beta chain was identified during a study of T-cell memory formation after mild COVID-19. Study-level results: Most CD4+ clones that shrank were in CM and EM, while CD8+ ones turned up in EMRA.

Each CDR3 protein is one row after TCRdb ran MiXCR on the 5' RACE reads. This sample has 350,000 to 500,000 distinct CDR3 sequences, with roughly 18% found just once. The sample holds many counts of this clonotype. The antigen remains unidentified. This receptor was taken from a man aged 18 to 29 who had mild COVID-19 (a few samples of this study predate the infection). Cell type and time point are not known. Sequenced material: PBMCs or a T cell subset sorted from them (not recorded which).

CDR3 nucleotide sequence: TGTGCCAGCAGCTTAGATTCGTTGTTGGGGACAGGGATTTCTGCTGGCTACACCTTC. Protein sequence: CASSLDSLLGTGISAGYTF. The rearrangement links TRBV7-2 to TRBJ1-2, with 9 positions matching TRBD1. The V gene end was trimmed by 1 base and the J gene end by 7 bases; junction bases not matched to a gene: 19. This CDR3 has 19 residues. Germline lookup yields CDR1 SGHTA and CDR2 FQGNSA.